The 3 T cell receptor beta chains below come from one sample, sequenced in a study of blood T cell repertoires in COVID-19. Only in-frame clones appear in the TCRdb table, and some are missing; sequencing was by immunoSEQ multiplex PCR. The sample consists of about 400,000 clones, 70% to 90% of them appearing once. Sequenced: peripheral blood. The source of these receptors is a man aged 40-49 years with acute or convalescent COVID-19.

The J gene is TRBJ1-2, the V gene TRBV29-1; the match to TRBD1 covers 7 bases. Germline assignment: CDR1 SQVTM and CDR2 ANQGSEA. The CDR3 spans 13 residues. The trim removed 6 bases at V and 5 bases at J, leaving 9 bases unmatched. The CDR3 loop is CSVVTGTAYGYTF. The CDR3 region has the DNA TGCAGCGTGGTTACCGGGACAGCTTATGGCTACACCTTC.

V gene TRBV20-1 combines with J gene TRBJ2-3; TRBD1 matches at 7 bases. There are 15 residues in the CDR3. Germline CDR1 DFQATT, CDR2 SNEGSKA (reference sequence). Trimming took 6 bases from V and 7 from J; bases not matched to a gene: 16. In DNA, the CDR3 is TGCAGTGCGAGTAGGTCGGACAGGCCCAGGTATACGCAGTATTTT. It translates to CSASRSDRPRYTQYF.

The J gene is TRBJ2-7, the V gene TRBV30; a weak D match, TRBD1 (6 bases). The germline V and J ends were trimmed by 2 bases and 7 bases, with 18 bases remaining between them. Germline V CDR1 and CDR2: GTSNPN, SVGIG (reference sequence). CDR3 length equals 14 residues. The CDR3 reads CAWSPRDIVREQYF. The CDR3 region has the DNA TGTGCCTGGAGTCCCCGGGACATAGTTCGGGAGCAGTACTTC.